This T cell receptor (beta chain) was sequenced in a study of human T cells and chemical hapten exposure. TCRdb re-called the RACE reads with MiXCR, one entry per CDR3 protein. This table has tens of thousands of distinct CDR3 sequences, 9% to 9.5% appearing once. This clonotype was detected ten times or more. Time point specified: patch test 1, 2 weeks after DPC sensitization. Described treatment: therapeutic diphenylcyclopropenone sensitization with weekly scalp DPC. The source material was whole blood, sampled in connection with sensitization to the hapten diphenylcyclopropenone (DPC). This receptor was obtained from a woman in her 40s with alopecia areata. Some clones in this sample may be carry-over from other donors' samples.

The CDR3, as DNA: TGTGCCTGGAGTCGGACGAGTGATGGCTACACCTTC. Its translation is CAWSRTSDGYTF. The V call is TRBV30, the J call TRBJ1-2; D is uncertain. Germline values: CDR1 GTSNPN, CDR2 SVGIG (reference sequence). There are 12 residues in the CDR3. Trimming removed 2 bases from V and 6 bases from J, with 10 bases in between.